The following is a T cell receptor (beta chain) sequence with its context. This sample stems from a study of blood T cells in healthy people across ages. The authors ran a second PCR of roughly 6 to 12 cycles using a sample-barcoded 5' primer and a J-beta primer mix. TCRdb re-called the 5' RACE reads through MiXCR, storing one row per CDR3 protein. The top ten clones hold roughly a tenth of a sample with 800,000 to 950,000 distinct CDR3 sequences, around 29% of them seen once. CDR1 is LNHNV, CDR2 YYDKDF, per germline (reference sequence). This CDR3 is built from 14 residues. V shed 4 bases and J 5 bases; nucleotides not matched to a gene: 4. These data were also filed under a second study, of T cells of mothers and their children. That source reports: The yield was over 8.5 million TCR beta CDR3 reads from each mother and 2.5 million to 3 million from each child.

The TCR originated in a woman aged 40 to 50 in good health. Sequencing used blood. The genes are TRBV15 and TRBJ1-1; 10 bases line up with TRBD1. The CDR3, as DNA: TGTGCCACCAGCATCGACAGGGGGCTGACTGAAGCTTTCTTT. Translated, it gives CATSIDRGLTEAFF. The variable domain in full, with the rest retrieved from reference TRBV15 and TRBJ1-1, is DAMVIQNPRYQVTQFGKPVTLSCSQTLNHNVMYWYQQKSSQAPKLLFHYYDKDFNNEADTPDNFQSRRPNTSFCFLDIRSPGLGDTAMYLCATSIDRGLTEAFFGQGTRLTVV.